A single sample is the source of the 4 T cell receptor beta chains below, sequenced in a study of T-cell memory formation after mild COVID-19. TCRdb reprocessed the 5' RACE reads with MiXCR, giving one entry per CDR3 protein. In the table there are 340,000 or so distinct CDR3 sequences, roughly 13% of which are singletons. The sequencing sample was made of PBMCs or a T cell subset sorted from them (not recorded which). Source of these receptors: a man between 18 and 35 years old who had mild COVID-19 (a few samples of this study predate the infection). Cell type and time point are not known.

The chain uses TRBV4-2 and TRBJ1-1; D is perhaps TRBD1 (5 bases). The CDR3 is made up of 16 amino acids. V was cut by 4 bases and J by 3 bases, with 18 bases left in between. Germline values: CDR1 LGHNA, CDR2 YNFKEQ. Written as DNA, the CDR3 is TGTGCCAGCAGCCGACACCCTGATTGGGGCGACACTGAAGCTTTCTTT. As protein: CASSRHPDWGDTEAFF.

This clonotype turned up a few times. This chain connects TRBV6-5 to TRBJ1-2; D possibly corresponds to TRBD1 (6 bases). Germline V CDR1 and CDR2: MNHEY, SVGAGI. V gave up 2 bases and J gave up 3 bases, with 7 bases separating them. CDR3 length: 13 residues. The CDR3, as DNA: TGTGCCAGCAGTTACACAGGGCACTATGGCTACACCTTC. It encodes CASSYTGHYGYTF.

This clonotype was counted between two and nine times. V is TRBV29-1 and J is TRBJ2-2; TRBD1 matches at 7 bases. J was trimmed by 6 bases and V by 4 bases; bases with no gene match: 5. This CDR3 region has 13 residues. Germline V gene data show CDR1 as SQVTM and CDR2 as ANQGSEA. CDR3 residues: CSVARDSPGELFF. The CDR3 bases are TGCAGCGTTGCTAGGGACAGCCCCGGGGAGCTGTTTTTT.

This clonotype appeared many times. The V gene is TRBV11-2, the J gene TRBJ2-3; no clear D gene. V lost 6 bases to trimming and J lost 3 bases, with 4 bases between them. The CDR3 extends over 11 amino acids. Germline V gene data show CDR1 as SGHAT and CDR2 as FQNNGV. CDR3 in amino acids: CASRETDTQYF. CDR3 nucleotide sequence: TGTGCCAGCAGGGAGACAGATACGCAGTATTTT.